The 14 T cell receptor beta chains below all came from one sample that was sequenced in a study. TCRdb passed the reads through MiXCR, listing each CDR3 protein once. The table has roughly 6,400 distinct CDR3 sequences, over 30% seen once. The sample taken for sequencing was blood. Receptors were obtained from a human donor.

The CDR3 loop reads CASSGGLAGVGDPEQFF. CDR3 DNA: TGTGCCAGCAGTGGGGGACTAGCGGGAGTCGGGGATCCTGAGCAGTTCTTC. The chain carries TRBV6-2 or TRBV6-3 and TRBJ2-1, with 14 bases matching TRBD2. In germline, CDR1 is MNHEY, CDR2 SVGEGT. This CDR3 has 17 residues. Trimming at V came to 5 bases and at J to 9 bases, leaving 12 bases not matched to a gene.

For this clonotype: It is unclear where the CDR3 begins or ends on the DNA, so no DNA is shown, and the CDR3 is as TCRdb lists it. This chain connects TRBV30 to TRBJ1-2; the table's D call of TRBD1 was not tested on the DNA. Germline CDR1 GTSNPN, CDR2 SVGIG (reference sequence). The CDR3 adds up to 23 amino acids, both ends counted. The CDR3 sequence is CAMEGTMSSSSGQGARAGPGYTF.

The chain links TRBV18 to TRBJ1-1; the D gene is possibly TRBD1 (6 bases). Germline loops: CDR1 KGHSH, CDR2 LQKENI. The V end was cut by 6 bases, the J end by 0 bases, with 17 bases between. This CDR3 is built from 16 residues. The CDR3 region has the DNA TGTGCCAGCTCCAATAGACAGGCCATCTTGAACACTGAAGCTTTCTTT. Translated, it gives CASSNRQAILNTEAFF.

The chain recombines TRBV28 with TRBJ2-1; 7 bases are a match to TRBD1. V lost 4 bases and J lost 4; bases outside the gene matches: 10. CDR1 MDHEN and CDR2 SYDVKM come from the germline V gene. This CDR3 is 16 amino acids long. The CDR3 loop reads CASSSQQGILYNEQFF. The CDR3 DNA reads TGTGCCAGCAGTTCGCAACAGGGGATCCTTTACAATGAGCAGTTCTTC. Combining the CDR3 with reference TRBV28 and TRBJ2-1 gives the whole variable domain DVKVTQSSRYLVKRTGEKVFLECVQDMDHENMFWYRQDPGLGLRLIYFSYDVKMKEKGDIPEGYSVSREKKERFSLILESASTNQTSMYLCASSSQQGILYNEQFFGPGTRLTVL.

The sample holds many counts of this clonotype. This chain connects TRBV7-8 to TRBJ2-1; 10 positions match TRBD2. The CDR3 covers 15 residues. Looked up from germline, CDR1 is SGHVS and CDR2 is FQNEAQ. V lost 4 bases and J lost 4; bases outside the gene matches: 4. The CDR3 sequence: CASSYDSGGYNEQFF. The DNA of the CDR3 is TGTGCCAGCAGCTATGATAGCGGGGGGTACAATGAGCAGTTCTTC.

This clonotype is deemed medium-sized. The chain carries TRBV18 and TRBJ1-2; D might be TRBD1 (6 bases). This CDR3 has 13 amino acids. Germline V gives CDR1 KGHSH, CDR2 LQKENI. Trimming took 3 bases from V and 6 from J, leaving 11 bases between them. The CDR3 nucleotides read TGTGCCAGCTCACCTGAACAGGGTGATGGCTACACCTTC. Amino acid sequence: CASSPEQGDGYTF.

This clonotype is classed as medium-sized. This chain links TRBV7-8 with TRBJ2-5; 14 positions agree with TRBD2. The CDR3 is 17 residues long. The V segment lost 3 bases and the J segment 0 bases; nucleotides outside the gene matches: 3. Per germline, CDR1 SGHVS and CDR2 FQNEAQ. The DNA for the CDR3 is TGTGCCAGCAGCTTGGGACTAGCGGGAGTAAACCAAGAGACCCAGTACTTC. Protein: CASSLGLAGVNQETQYF. Filled out from reference TRBV7-8 and TRBJ2-5, the complete variable domain reads GAGVSQSPRYKVAKRGQDVALRCDPISGHVSLFWYQQALGQGPEFLTYFQNEAQLDKSGLPSDRFFAERPEGSVSTLKIQRTQQEDSAVYLCASSLGLAGVNQETQYFGPGTRLLVL.

Of note for this clonotype: A much larger clone lies one base from this, so it may be a read error. This chain connects TRBV18 to TRBJ2-1; either TRBD1 or TRBD2 may supply D (5 bases each). This CDR3 is 15 amino acids long. Looked up from germline, CDR1 is KGHSH and CDR2 is LQKENI. The ends were cut back, 1 base at V and 13 bases at J, with 20 bases in the middle. CDR3 protein: CASSPQAGDQETQFF. The CDR3 DNA follows: TGTGCCAGCTCACCACAGGCTGGGGACCAAGAGACCCAGTTCTTC. The full variable domain, with the rest looked up from reference TRBV18 and TRBJ2-1, is NAGVMQNPRHLVRRRGQEARLRCSPMKGHSHVYWYRQLPEEGLKFMVYLQKENIIDESGMPKERFSAEFPKEGPSILRIQQVVRGDSAAYFCASSPQAGDQETQFFGPGTRLTVL.

This clonotype is judged medium-sized. The V gene is TRBV18, the J gene TRBJ2-1; 9 nucleotides agree with TRBD2. The germline gives CDR1 KGHSH, CDR2 LQKENI. J gave up 1 base and V 3 bases, and 1 base lay outside the gene matches. The CDR3 is 15 residues long. The CDR3: CASSPGLASYNEQFF. In DNA form, the CDR3 reads TGTGCCAGCTCACCGGGACTAGCTTCCTACAATGAGCAGTTCTTC.

By share of the sample, this clonotype is medium-sized. The chain links TRBV18 to TRBJ1-2; unclear D gene. This CDR3 contains 15 residues. Germline CDR1 KGHSH, CDR2 LQKENI. V lost 3 bases to trimming and J lost 4 bases, with 15 bases between them. Here the CDR3 DNA reads TGTGCCAGCTCACCGACACGGAGAGCCTTCTATGGCTACACCTTC. It encodes CASSPTRRAFYGYTF.

This clonotype was observed a single time. This sequence joins TRBV20-1 and TRBJ1-2, with TRBD1 as a possible D gene (5 bases). This CDR3 region has 10 residues. In germline, CDR1 is DFQATT, CDR2 SNEGSKA (reference sequence). The ends were cut back, 3 bases at V and 14 bases at J, with 13 bases in the middle. The CDR3 nucleotides read TGCAGTGCTAGCGGGACTAGCGGGACCTTC. It encodes CSASGTSGTF.

This clonotype is judged medium-sized. One junction end disagrees with the germline gene, perhaps due to a read error. The rearrangement uses TRBV6-5 and TRBJ2-1; no reliable D call. The CDR3 runs 12 residues. Germline V gene data show CDR1 as MNHEY and CDR2 as SVGAGI. The CDR3, as DNA: TGTGCCAGCAGTGACTCCTACAATGAGCAGTTCTTC. It specifies CASSDSYNEQFF.

This clonotype has a count of ten or more. This rearrangement joins TRBV29-1 to TRBJ1-2; 7 bases are a match to TRBD1. The CDR3 length is 16 residues. Germline CDR1 SQVTM, CDR2 ANQGSEA. Germline trimming cut 6 bases from V and 2 bases from J; bases unmatched to any gene: 15. In DNA form, the CDR3 reads TGCAGCGTGGATCACAGGGGACGAGGGGTGAACTATGGCTACACCTTC. Amino acid sequence: CSVDHRGRGVNYGYTF.

The genes are TRBV20-1 and TRBJ2-2; no firm D call. The length of the CDR3 is 15 residues. CDR1 and CDR2 (germline): DFQATT, SNEGSKA (reference sequence). V was cut by 3 bases and J by 3 bases, with 14 bases left in between. The CDR3 DNA follows: TGCAGTGCTAGCCTGCTGTATGACTACACCGGGGAGCTGTTTTTT. Its protein product is CSASLLYDYTGELFF.